Detailed here is one TCR beta chain. This record comes from a study of T cell changes during pregnancy in multiple sclerosis. The repertoire was sequenced with immunoSEQ multiplex PCR; TCRdb's copy has only in-frame clones and lacks some. Here the sample spans tens of thousands of clones, 90% to 95% being singletons. V lost 7 bases, J lost 1 base, and 6 bases stayed unmatched. This CDR3 has 14 residues. Germline CDR1 MNHNS, CDR2 SASEGT. This chain connects TRBV6-1 to TRBJ1-2, with 7 bases fitting TRBD1. The receptor comes from a female donor in good health, enrolled as a control in a pregnancy study. The sequenced sample was peripheral blood, obtained in the third trimester of pregnancy. For the CDR3, the DNA is TGTGCCAGCATCCTTGACAGGGATAACTATGGCTACACCTTC. Translated: CASILDRDNYGYTF.